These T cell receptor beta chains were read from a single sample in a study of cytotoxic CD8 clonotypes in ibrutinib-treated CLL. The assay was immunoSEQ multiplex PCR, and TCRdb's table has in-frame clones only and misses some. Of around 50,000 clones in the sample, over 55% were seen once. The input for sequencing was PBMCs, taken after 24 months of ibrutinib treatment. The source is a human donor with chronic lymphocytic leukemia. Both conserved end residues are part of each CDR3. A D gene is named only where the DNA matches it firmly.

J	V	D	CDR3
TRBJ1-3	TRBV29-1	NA	CSVGLGGARNTIYF
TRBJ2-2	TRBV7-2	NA	CASSFLPWNTGELFF
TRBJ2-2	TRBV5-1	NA	CASSFGTGELFF
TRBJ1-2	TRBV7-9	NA	CASSQSHRVYGYTF
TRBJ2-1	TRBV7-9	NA	CASSFSASYNEQFF
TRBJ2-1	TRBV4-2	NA	CASSQGGVLDEQFF
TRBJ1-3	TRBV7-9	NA	CASSQEPGYSGNTIYF
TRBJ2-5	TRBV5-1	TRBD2	CASKEPGLAGETQYF
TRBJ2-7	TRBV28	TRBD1	CASSGGKQGVSYEQYF
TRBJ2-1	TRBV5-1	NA	CASSEMVLPSVEQFF
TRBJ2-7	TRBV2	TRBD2	CASSERPSGRYEQYF
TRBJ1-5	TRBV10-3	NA	CAISESSWTVSNQPQHF
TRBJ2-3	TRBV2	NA	CASNVNINTQYF
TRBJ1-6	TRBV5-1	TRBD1	CASSLVAGQTNSPLHF
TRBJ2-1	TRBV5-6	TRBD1	CASSFTIGTGENEQFF
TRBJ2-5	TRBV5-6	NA	CASSLGLPVGQYF
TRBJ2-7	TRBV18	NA	CASSLGSSGYEQYF
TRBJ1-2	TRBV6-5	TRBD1	CASSSPTGGNDGYTF
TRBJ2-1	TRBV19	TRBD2	CASISRLAGEREQFF
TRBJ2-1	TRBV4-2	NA	CASSQVSQIYNEQFF
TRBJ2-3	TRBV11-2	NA	CASSLDDRYTDTQYF
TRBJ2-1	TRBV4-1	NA	CASSHTKVNYNEQFF
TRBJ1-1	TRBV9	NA	CASSVAAGGNTEAFF
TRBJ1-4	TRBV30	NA	CAWSWATNEKLFF
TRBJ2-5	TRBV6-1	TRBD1	CASGTGQTQETQYF
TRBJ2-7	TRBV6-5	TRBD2	CASSSGVAGGSYEQYF
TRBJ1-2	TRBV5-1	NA	CASSLSGQWNGYTF
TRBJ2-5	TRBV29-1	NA	CSVYRDFQETQYF
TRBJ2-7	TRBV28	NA	CAIEGGPSYEQYF
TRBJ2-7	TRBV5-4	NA	CASSFRDMGYEQYF
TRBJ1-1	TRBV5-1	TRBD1	CASSLDTGVYGEAFF
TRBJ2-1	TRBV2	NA	CASSPVGRGEPNNEQFF
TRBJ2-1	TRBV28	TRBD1	CASKPSAPGWTGGHEQFF
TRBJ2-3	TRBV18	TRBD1	CASSLYPGQGMDTQYF
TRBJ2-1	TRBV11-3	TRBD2	CASSSPAGGPGGEQFF
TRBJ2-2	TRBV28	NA	CASSYLSGTGELFF
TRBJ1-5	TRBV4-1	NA	CASSLERGQPQHF
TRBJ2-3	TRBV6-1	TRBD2	CASSEAGAGVLGTDTQYF
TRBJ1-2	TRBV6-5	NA	CASSEALLYGYTF
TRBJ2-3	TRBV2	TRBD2	CATPAGVGDTQYF
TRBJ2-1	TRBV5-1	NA	CASSARVGGARNEQFF
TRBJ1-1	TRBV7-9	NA	CASSLLGEAFF
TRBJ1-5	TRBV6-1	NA	CASSRNRNQPQHF
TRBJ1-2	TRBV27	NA	CASSSPRLISGKVDYGYTF
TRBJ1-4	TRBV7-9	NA	CASSPGGDEKLFF
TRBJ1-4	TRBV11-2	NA	CASSLAGVPATNEKLFF
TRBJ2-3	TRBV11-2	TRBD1	CASSFSGTGIDTQYF
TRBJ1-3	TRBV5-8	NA	CASSLVSSGNTIYF